What follows are 20 T cell receptor beta chains derived from one specimen sequenced in a study of blood T cell repertoires in COVID-19. The assay was immunoSEQ multiplex PCR, and TCRdb's table has in-frame clones only and misses some. The sample shows about 210,000 clones, around 82% of them seen only once. Specimen: peripheral blood. The source of these receptors is a woman aged 50 to 60 with acute or convalescent COVID-19.

The rearrangement uses TRBV6-6 and TRBJ1-2; weak D call: TRBD1 (5 bases). The CDR3 length is 14 residues. Germline CDR1 and CDR2: MNHNY and SVGAGI (reference sequence). V was shortened by 6 bases and J by 1 base, with 12 bases between the two germline ends. This chain's CDR3 is CASSPPGGNYGYTF. CDR3 in DNA: TGTGCCAGCAGCCCCCCGGGGGGTAACTATGGCTACACCTTC.

This clone appeared once. This chain links TRBV28 with TRBJ2-7, with a tentative D call TRBD1 (6 bases). Germline V gene sequence: CDR1 MDHEN, CDR2 SYDVKM. Trimming pared 3 bases from V and 3 bases from J, leaving 9 bases between. The CDR3 covers 13 residues. CDR3 amino acids: CASSLVRGYEQYF. The CDR3 DNA follows: TGTGCCAGCAGTTTGGTCAGGGGCTACGAGCAGTACTTC.

The rearrangement links TRBV6-6 to TRBJ1-2, with 9 bases fitting TRBD1. Trimming at V came to 3 bases and at J to 6 bases, leaving 5 bases not matched to a gene. CDR3 size: 14 residues. Germline CDR1 is MNHNY and CDR2 is SVGAGI (reference sequence). As DNA, the CDR3 is TGTGCCAGCAGTTATACAGGGGGCCTTGATGGCTACACCTTC. Amino acids: CASSYTGGLDGYTF.

The rearrangement uses TRBV27 and TRBJ1-5; D perhaps matches TRBD1 (6 bases). Germline CDR1 reads MNHEY; CDR2 reads SMNVEV (reference sequence). V lost 6 bases and J lost 4, with 7 bases in between. The CDR3 has 12 residues. CDR3 nucleotide sequence: TGTGCCAGCAGCACAGGGAATCAGCCCCAGCATTTT. Its protein is CASSTGNQPQHF.

CDR3 bases: TGCGCCAGCAGCCAAGAAGGTAGCGGGAGGGGCGAGCAGTACTTC. Translated: CASSQEGSGRGEQYF. V and J are TRBV4-1 and TRBJ2-7, with 11 bases that match TRBD2. The V and J ends lost 0 bases and 6 bases, in that order; junction bases with no gene match: 4. CDR3 length equals 15 residues. Germline CDR1 and CDR2: MGHRA and YSYEKL.

The rearrangement links TRBV5-8 to TRBJ1-2; tentative D call: TRBD1 (6 bases). The CDR3 runs to 14 residues. With 1 base removed from V and 4 bases from J, the gap between germline ends came to 11 bases. Germline V lookup: CDR1 SGHTS, CDR2 YDEGEE. CDR3 loop: CASSLMGASYGYTF. In nucleotides, the CDR3 is TGTGCCAGCAGCTTGATGGGGGCGAGCTATGGCTACACCTTC.

V and J are TRBV9 and TRBJ1-6; TRBD1 might be the D (6 bases). V lost 3 bases, J lost 9 bases, and 13 bases lay in between. The CDR3 is 14 amino acids. Germline lookup yields CDR1 SGDLS and CDR2 YYNGEE. Here the CDR3 reads CASSGQGLGSPLHF. CDR3 sequence (DNA): TGTGCCAGCAGCGGGCAGGGGCTCGGTTCACCCCTCCACTTT. The variable domain in full, with the rest retrieved from reference TRBV9 and TRBJ1-6, is DSGVTQTPKHLITATGQRVTLRCSPRSGDLSVYWYQQSLDQGLQFLIQYYNGEERAKGNILERFSAQQFPDLHSELNLSSLELGDSALYFCASSGQGLGSPLHFGNGTRLTVT.

This clone showed up just a few times. V gene TRBV28 combines with J gene TRBJ1-2, with 8 bases identical to TRBD1. The V segment lost 6 bases and the J segment 7 bases; nucleotides outside the gene matches: 10. The CDR3 runs to 14 residues. Germline V gives CDR1 MDHEN, CDR2 SYDVKM. The CDR3 protein is CASSPDRGLGGYTF. The CDR3 coding sequence is TGTGCCAGCAGCCCCGACAGGGGTTTGGGTGGCTACACCTTC.

The V and J genes are TRBV7-9 and TRBJ2-3; D not resolved. The CDR3 has 13 amino acids. Germline CDR1 and CDR2: SEHNR and FQNEAQ (reference sequence). V shed 5 bases and J shed 1 base, with 7 bases lying between them. CDR3 DNA sequence: TGTGCCAGCAGCGCACTCGGCACAGATACGCAGTATTTT. Translated: CASSALGTDTQYF.

The J gene is TRBJ2-2, the V gene TRBV3-1 (or the pseudogene TRBV3-2); TRBD2 might be the D (6 bases). In germline, CDR1 is LGHDT, CDR2 YNNKEL (reference sequence). The CDR3 covers 15 residues. V was trimmed by 3 bases and J by 5 bases, leaving 13 bases between them. CDR3 DNA: TGTGCCAGCAGCCAGGGACTCTCTAGGACCGGGGAGCTGTTTTTT. It yields the protein CASSQGLSRTGELFF.

This chain uses TRBV15 with TRBJ2-1; D uncertain. This CDR3 spans 13 amino acids. Trimming took off 0 bases at V and 8 bases at J, with 8 bases between the two ends. CDR1 and CDR2 (germline): LNHNV, YYDKDF (reference sequence). CDR3 sequence: CATSRDPGHEQFF. The CDR3 region has the DNA TGTGCCACCAGCAGAGATCCCGGTCATGAGCAGTTCTTC.

The chain links TRBV5-1 to TRBJ2-7, with 7 bases identical to TRBD2. The CDR3 has 16 residues. V dropped 4 bases and J dropped 2; count of bases not matched to a gene: 12. Germline assignment: CDR1 SGHRS and CDR2 YFSETQ. The DNA for the CDR3 is TGCGCCAGCAGCCCGACCCCCGGGACTACACCCTACGAGCAGTACTTC. Translation: CASSPTPGTTPYEQYF.

DNA for the CDR3: TGTGCCAGCAGCCAAGATGAGGTGATGAACACTGAAGCTTTCTTT. It encodes CASSQDEVMNTEAFF. The chain uses TRBV3-1 (or the pseudogene TRBV3-2) and TRBJ1-1; unclear D gene. V was clipped by 0 bases and J by 0 bases, with 8 bases between them. This CDR3 spans 15 amino acids. CDR1 LGHDT and CDR2 YNNKEL come from the germline V gene (reference sequence).

The rearrangement uses TRBV18 and TRBJ2-1; the D gene is possibly TRBD2 (5 bases). V was clipped by 3 bases and J by 0 bases, with 9 bases between them. The CDR3 length is 15 residues. Germline lookup yields CDR1 KGHSH and CDR2 LQKENI. CDR3 protein: CASSPTGSSYNEQFF. The CDR3 region has the DNA TGTGCCAGCTCACCCACGGGGAGCTCCTACAATGAGCAGTTCTTC.

The CDR3 region has the DNA TGTGCCAGCAGCTGGACTAGCGTTGAGACCCAGTACTTC. Translated: CASSWTSVETQYF. The chain combines TRBV28 with TRBJ2-5, with 9 bases fitting TRBD2. Germline V gene sequence: CDR1 MDHEN, CDR2 SYDVKM. Trimming at V came to 6 bases and at J to 5 bases, leaving 4 bases not matched to a gene. This CDR3 contains 13 residues. Variable domain in full (rest from reference TRBV28 and TRBJ2-5): DVKVTQSSRYLVKRTGEKVFLECVQDMDHENMFWYRQDPGLGLRLIYFSYDVKMKEKGDIPEGYSVSREKKERFSLILESASTNQTSMYLCASSWTSVETQYFGPGTRLLVL.

This chain links TRBV7-3 with TRBJ2-1; 9 bases match TRBD2. The germline V gene has CDR1 SGHTA and CDR2 FQGTGA. Trimming removed 3 bases from V and 9 bases from J; junction bases left unmatched: 21. This CDR3 contains 19 residues. As DNA, the CDR3 is TGTGCCAGCAGCTTCTTGCCCCTGGGGCTAGCGGGGTCAGGGGGTGAGCAGTTCTTC. This encodes CASSFLPLGLAGSGGEQFF.

In its sample, this clone was seen a few times. V and J are TRBV28 and TRBJ1-1; 7 nucleotides line up with TRBD1. The germline gives CDR1 MDHEN, CDR2 SYDVKM. There are 14 residues in the CDR3. Trimming took 2 bases from V and 10 from J; bases not matched to a gene: 10. The CDR3 coding sequence is TGTGCCAGCAGTTTAGGATTAAACAGGGGTTCAGCTTTCTTT. This translates into CASSLGLNRGSAFF.

The chain uses TRBV7-3 and TRBJ2-2; possible D gene TRBD2, 5 bases. V lost 5 bases to trimming and J lost 7 bases, with 8 bases between them. The CDR3 covers 12 residues. Germline V gene data show CDR1 as SGHTA and CDR2 as FQGTGA. The CDR3, as DNA: TGTGCCAGCAGCCTAGCCAACGGGGAGCTGTTTTTT. This gives the protein CASSLANGELFF.

The V and J genes are TRBV19 and TRBJ2-7, with 7 bases aligning to TRBD1. This CDR3 comprises 14 residues. Trimming at V came to 3 bases and at J to 3 bases, leaving 5 bases not matched to a gene. Germline assignment: CDR1 LNHDA and CDR2 SQIVND (reference sequence). Here the CDR3 reads CASSMGQGVYEQYF. In DNA form, the CDR3 reads TGTGCCAGTAGTATGGGGCAGGGGGTCTACGAGCAGTACTTC.

The count of this clone is one. This rearrangement joins TRBV6-7 to TRBJ1-4, with a weak D call TRBD1 (5 bases). TRBV6-7 is known as an ORF, though its function is uncertain. This CDR3 is 16 amino acids long. V dropped 6 bases and J dropped 6 bases, with 20 bases sitting between them. CDR3 DNA sequence: TGTGCCAGCAGAGCCACAGGCCCTGTGTGGTATGAAAAACTGTTTTTT. Protein: CASRATGPVWYEKLFF.